The rows below give T cell receptor beta chains drawn from one sample of a study of T cells in Graves' hyperthyroidism and ophthalmopathy. Using its own MiXCR run on the multiplex PCR reads, TCRdb lists one record per CDR3 protein. The sample has fewer than 650,000 distinct CDR3 sequences; roughly 14% are singletons. Source material: blood. These receptors were collected from a woman between 40 and 50 years old with Graves' ophthalmopathy. The CDR3 runs from the conserved cysteine through the conserved F or W. A D gene is named only where the DNA matches it firmly. Clone sizes are given selectively: once, few, many, or a class where the clone is expanded.

- | 12 | TRBJ2-7 | TRBV2 | - | CASNRESLEQYF | TGTGCCAGCAACAGGGAATCCCTCGAGCAGTACTTC
- | 16 | TRBJ2-5 | TRBV11-2 | many | CASSRGSVRTQETQYF | TGTGCCAGCAGCCGAGGCTCGGTGCGGACCCAAGAGACCCAGTACTTC
- | 15 | TRBJ2-7 | TRBV28 | many | CASSLISSTRREQYF | TGTGCCAGCAGTTTAATTAGCTCAACCAGAAGGGAGCAGTACTTC
- | 14 | TRBJ2-7 | TRBV6-1 | many | CASSDEEYRYEQYF | TGTGCCAGCAGTGATGAGGAGTATCGCTACGAGCAGTACTTC
TRBD1 | 18 | TRBJ1-2 | TRBV27 | many | CASSSNPTADRGHYGYTF | TGTGCCAGCAGTTCGAATCCAACCGCCGACAGGGGCCACTATGGCTACACCTTC
- | 17 | TRBJ1-3 | TRBV4-3 | many | CASSQDLGQGFGNTIYF | TGCGCCAGCAGCCAAGATCTCGGGCAGGGATTTGGAAACACCATATATTTT
TRBD1 | 13 | TRBJ1-3 | TRBV7-2 | few | CASSRGQGGTIYF | TGTGCCAGCAGCCGCGGACAGGGCGGCACCATATATTTT
TRBD1 | 15 | TRBJ1-1 | TRBV12-3/TRBV12-4 | many | CASSLWGQLNTEAFF | TGTGCCAGCAGTTTATGGGGACAGCTGAACACTGAAGCTTTCTTT
- | 12 | TRBJ2-5 | TRBV6-1 | many | CASTPGQETQYF | TGTGCCAGCACCCCGGGGCAAGAGACCCAGTACTTC
- | 15 | TRBJ2-2 | TRBV25-1 | few | CASSESRLNTGELFF | TGTGCCAGCAGTGAAAGTCGGCTGAACACCGGGGAGCTGTTTTTT
TRBD1 | 16 | TRBJ2-3 | TRBV11-2 | - | CASSPHWDSPTDTQYF | TGTGCCAGCAGCCCGCACTGGGACAGTCCCACAGATACGCAGTATTTT
TRBD1 | 13 | TRBJ2-7 | TRBV7-2 | few | CASSLARGPEQYF | TGTGCCAGCAGCTTAGCGAGGGGGCCCGAGCAGTACTTC
- | 12 | TRBJ2-7 | TRBV11-2 | many | CASTAGTYEQYF | TGTGCCAGCACCGCCGGAACCTACGAGCAGTACTTC
- | 14 | TRBJ1-1 | TRBV3-1 | - | CASSPDSGGTEAFF | TGTGCCAGCAGCCCCGACAGCGGCGGCACTGAAGCTTTCTTT
- | 14 | TRBJ2-3 | TRBV15 | many | CATSRRRGSDTQYF | TGTGCCACCAGCCGGCGGAGGGGCAGCGATACGCAGTATTTT
TRBD2 | 15 | TRBJ2-5 | TRBV7-7 | many | CASSFRAGDQETQYF | TGTGCTAGCAGCTTTCGAGCGGGGGACCAAGAGACCCAGTACTTC
TRBD1 | 14 | TRBJ1-1 | TRBV25-1 | many | CASRWTGWDTEAFF | TGTGCCAGCAGATGGACAGGGTGGGACACTGAAGCTTTCTTT
- | 13 | TRBJ1-1 | TRBV30 | - | CAWRGREATEAFF | TGTGCCTGGAGAGGCCGGGAAGCCACTGAAGCTTTCTTT
- | 15 | TRBJ2-7 | TRBV9 | few | CASSVGGQTTYEQYF | TGTGCCAGCAGCGTAGGAGGGCAGACCACCTACGAGCAGTACTTC
- | 14 | TRBJ2-5 | TRBV20-1 | - | CSARDREFQETQYF | TGCAGTGCTAGAGATCGAGAGTTCCAGGAGACCCAGTACTTC
- | 13 | TRBJ2-3 | TRBV7-8 | many | CASSGVGTDTQYF | TGTGCCAGCAGCGGGGTTGGCACAGATACGCAGTATTTT
- | 14 | TRBJ1-2 | TRBV19 | - | CASFNAGAPYGYTF | TGTGCCAGTTTTAATGCGGGGGCGCCCTATGGCTACACCTTC
- | 14 | TRBJ2-7 | TRBV2 | many | CASRETLSSYEQYF | TGTGCCAGCAGGGAGACTCTGAGTTCCTACGAGCAGTACTTC
TRBD2 | 16 | TRBJ2-7 | TRBV5-6 | many | CASSFMGLAVPYEQYF | TGTGCCAGCAGCTTCATGGGACTAGCGGTCCCCTACGAGCAGTACTTC
- | 13 | TRBJ1-1 | TRBV12-3/TRBV12-4 | many | CASSLFLNTEAFF | TGTGCCAGCAGTTTATTCCTCAACACTGAAGCTTTCTTT
- | 13 | TRBJ2-7 | TRBV11-3 | - | CASSLIHLQEQYF | TGTGCCAGCAGCTTAATCCACCTTCAAGAGCAGTACTTC
- | 14 | TRBJ2-5 | TRBV6-4 | many | CASSEGAGTETQYF | TGTGCCAGCAGCGAAGGAGCGGGCACAGAGACCCAGTACTTC
- | 13 | TRBJ1-2 | TRBV19 | many | CASSIAGGNGYTF | TGTGCCAGTAGTATAGCTGGGGGCAATGGCTACACCTTC
- | 14 | TRBJ2-7 | TRBV24-1 | many | CATRLQPGTYEQYF | TGTGCCACCAGGTTACAACCCGGGACCTACGAGCAGTACTTC
- | 14 | TRBJ1-5 | TRBV12-3/TRBV12-4 | - | CASSLGVGTQPQHF | TGTGCCAGCAGTTTAGGGGTAGGGACTCAGCCCCAGCATTTT
TRBD2 | 15 | TRBJ2-5 | TRBV7-9 | few | CASSFSGREEETQYF | TGTGCCAGCAGCTTCTCCGGGCGGGAGGAGGAGACCCAGTACTTC
TRBD1 | 15 | TRBJ2-2 | TRBV19 | many | CASSWGQVNTGELFF | TGTGCCAGTAGTTGGGGACAGGTGAACACCGGGGAGCTGTTTTTT
- | 13 | TRBJ2-5 | TRBV29-1 | many | CSVGASQWETQYF | TGCAGCGTTGGTGCTAGCCAATGGGAGACCCAGTACTTC
TRBD1 | 15 | TRBJ2-4 | TRBV7-8 | - | CATGLQWDRENIQYF | TGTGCCACCGGCCTCCAATGGGACAGAGAAAACATTCAGTACTTC
- | 14 | TRBJ2-7 | TRBV20-1 | many | CSASPWGLEGEQYF | TGCAGTGCTAGCCCCTGGGGACTGGAGGGCGAGCAGTACTTC
- | 12 | TRBJ2-7 | TRBV6-1 | few | CASHERREKQYF | TGTGCCAGCCATGAACGGAGGGAGAAGCAGTACTTC
- | 14 | TRBJ1-6 | TRBV7-9 | many | CASSLTGVASPLHF | TGTGCCAGCAGCTTAACCGGGGTGGCTTCACCCCTCCACTTT
TRBD2 | 16 | TRBJ2-7 | TRBV28 | - | CASSPRTSGRDYEQYF | TGTGCCAGCAGTCCAAGGACTAGCGGGAGAGACTACGAGCAGTACTTC
- | 16 | TRBJ1-1 | TRBV15 | few | CATSSQGRENGTEAFF | TGTGCCACCAGCAGCCAGGGGCGCGAGAACGGCACTGAAGCTTTCTTT
TRBD1 | 15 | TRBJ1-2 | TRBV12-3/TRBV12-4 | many | CASSPTGGVLRGYTF | TGTGCCAGCAGTCCAACAGGGGGAGTATTGAGAGGCTACACCTTC
- | 15 | TRBJ1-2 | TRBV6-5 | many | CASSYGRDGRDGYTF | TGTGCCAGCAGTTACGGCCGGGACGGGCGGGATGGCTACACCTTC
TRBD1 | 15 | TRBJ2-7 | TRBV6-1 | many | CASSTKGQGAPGQYF | TGTGCCAGCAGTACAAAGGGACAGGGGGCGCCAGGGCAGTACTTC
- | 17 | TRBJ2-7 | TRBV19 | few | CASSSRILGGVSYEQYF | TGTGCCAGTAGTTCACGTATACTAGGAGGAGTGTCCTACGAGCAGTACTTC
- | 13 | TRBJ2-5 | TRBV7-2 | many | CASSLELTETQYF | TGTGCCAGCAGCTTAGAACTAACCGAGACCCAGTACTTC
- | 14 | TRBJ2-6 | TRBV12-3/TRBV12-4 | few | CASSFTYVANVLTF | TGTGCCAGCAGTTTTACCTACGTGGCCAACGTCCTGACTTTC
- | 15 | TRBJ1-5 | TRBV12-3/TRBV12-4 | many | CASSRKIGGNQPQHF | TGTGCCAGCAGTCGCAAAATAGGTGGCAATCAGCCCCAGCATTTT
TRBD1 | 15 | TRBJ2-7 | TRBV15 | many | CATSRGGQGKYEQYF | TGTGCCACCAGCAGAGGTGGACAGGGGAAGTACGAGCAGTACTTC
TRBD2 | 11 | TRBJ2-7 | TRBV28 | many | CAASGLEEQYF | TGTGCGGCTAGCGGGTTGGAAGAGCAGTACTTC
TRBD1 | 14 | TRBJ1-2 | TRBV5-1 | - | CASSFGQASYDYTF | TGCGCCAGCAGCTTCGGACAGGCGTCCTATGACTACACCTTC
TRBD1 | 14 | TRBJ2-7 | TRBV11-2 | many | CASSSDRDSYEQYF | TGTGCCAGCAGCTCGGACAGGGACTCCTACGAGCAGTACTTC
TRBD2 | 16 | TRBJ2-7 | TRBV6-2/TRBV6-3 | many | CASSYSGGTGVPEQYF | TGTGCCAGCAGTTACTCGGGGGGGACGGGGGTTCCCGAGCAGTACTTC
TRBD1 | 14 | TRBJ2-7 | TRBV7-8 | many | CASSSRDSGREQYF | TGTGCCAGCAGCTCCCGGGACAGTGGTCGAGAGCAGTACTTC
- | 14 | TRBJ1-1 | TRBV29-1 | many | CSVEDGRDSTEAFF | TGCAGCGTTGAAGATGGAAGGGATAGCACTGAAGCTTTCTTT
- | 13 | TRBJ1-1 | TRBV6-1 | many | CAIRRDWNTEAFF | TGTGCCATTCGCAGGGATTGGAACACTGAAGCTTTCTTT
TRBD2 | 17 | TRBJ2-7 | TRBV6-2/TRBV6-3 | many | CASTPGASGGLSYEQYF | TGTGCCAGCACCCCCGGGGCTAGCGGGGGACTCTCCTACGAGCAGTACTTC